A single sample is the source of the 15 T cell receptor beta chains below, sequenced in a study of post-analysis software for immune sequencing data. Study-wide findings and caveats: Four to six TRBV segments were more frequent in patients than controls; TRBV5-6, TRBV5-1 and TRBV20-1 belonged to this group.

These receptors lack a known antigen. Unique molecular identifiers featured in each of the TCR beta cDNA libraries. A single record per CDR3 protein comes from TCRdb applying MiXCR to the PCR reads. This table has roughly 570,000 distinct CDR3 sequences, 34% appearing once. The source material was blood. The receptor set was obtained from a girl aged 2-17 years with multiple sclerosis.

V is TRBV5-1 and J is TRBJ2-3; D gene uncertain. The V end was cut by 0 bases, the J end by 6 bases, with 11 bases between. The CDR3 sequence is 14 residues long. Germline V CDR1 and CDR2: SGHRS, YFSETQ. The CDR3: CASSLETPVDTQYF. The CDR3 coding sequence is TGCGCCAGCAGCTTGGAGACCCCAGTTGATACGCAGTATTTT.

J is TRBJ2-5 and V is TRBV12-3 or TRBV12-4, with 8 nucleotides matching TRBD1. The CDR3 extends over 15 amino acids. Unmatched junction bases numbered 4, after V lost 2 bases and J lost 2 bases. The CDR3 sequence is CASSLRNRGQETQYF. CDR3 DNA: TGTGCCAGCAGTTTAAGGAACAGGGGGCAAGAGACCCAGTACTTC.

This clonotype appeared a few times. The J gene is TRBJ1-2, the V gene TRBV4-1; no clear D. V lost 2 bases and J 8 bases, leaving 9 bases between the germline ends. The germline V gene has CDR1 MGHRA and CDR2 YSYEKL. CDR3 size: 12 residues. CDR3 protein: CASSQPLGGYTF. The CDR3 DNA reads as TGCGCCAGCAGCCAACCCCTCGGGGGCTACACCTTC.

The rearrangement uses TRBV4-1 and TRBJ1-2; the match to TRBD1 covers 7 bases. The CDR3 is 15 amino acids. From germline, CDR1 is MGHRA and CDR2 YSYEKL. The trim removed 3 bases at V and 0 bases at J, leaving 4 bases unmatched. The CDR3 loop is CASSQEGQTNYGYTF. The CDR3 nucleotides are TGCGCCAGCAGCCAGGAGGGACAGACTAACTATGGCTACACCTTC.

The rearrangement uses TRBV7-8 and TRBJ1-4, with D possibly matching TRBD1 (6 bases). Germline V gives CDR1 SGHVS, CDR2 FQNEAQ. The V and J ends lost 2 bases and 4 bases respectively, with 17 bases between them. The CDR3 length is 17 residues. As DNA, the CDR3 is TGTGCCAGCAGCTTATCAACAGGGACCCCACTTAATGAAAAACTGTTTTTT. It is translated as CASSLSTGTPLNEKLFF.

The chain joins TRBV29-1 to TRBJ1-2, with D perhaps matching TRBD1 (5 bases). V was shortened by 3 bases and J by 5 bases, with 13 bases between the two germline ends. CDR1 is SQVTM, CDR2 ANQGSEA, per germline. CDR3 size: 13 residues. CDR3 DNA sequence: TGCAGCGTTGAGGGGCAGAGTCAGTATGGCTACACCTTC. Protein sequence: CSVEGQSQYGYTF.

The sample holds a few counts of this clonotype. This chain joins TRBV4-1 and TRBJ2-1; the D gene is possibly TRBD1 (5 bases). Trimming stripped 3 bases from V and 7 bases from J, with 7 bases between. The CDR3 spans 12 residues. Germline V CDR1 and CDR2: MGHRA, YSYEKL. The CDR3 DNA sequence: TGCGCCAGCAGCCACCAGGGTAATGAGCAGTTCTTC. As protein: CASSHQGNEQFF.

The V gene is TRBV7-9, the J gene TRBJ1-1; D perhaps matches TRBD1 (5 bases). Per the germline V gene, CDR1 is SEHNR and CDR2 is FQNEAQ (reference sequence). V lost 1 base to trimming and J lost 2 bases, with 14 bases between them. CDR3 size: 16 residues. The CDR3 sequence is CASSLEGSGPNTEAFF. The CDR3, as DNA: TGTGCCAGCAGCTTAGAAGGATCAGGGCCCAACACTGAAGCTTTCTTT.

The rearrangement joins TRBV7-2 to TRBJ2-2; TRBD2 aligns across 10 bases. The length of the CDR3 is 16 residues. V lost 3 bases and J lost 4; bases outside the gene matches: 5. Germline-derived CDR1 and CDR2 are SGHTA and FQGNSA. As DNA, the CDR3 is TGTGCCAGCAGCTTCGCTAGCGGGGGTGGCACCGGGGAGCTGTTTTTT. The encoded protein is CASSFASGGGTGELFF.

V and J are TRBV13 and TRBJ2-7, with 9 bases matching TRBD2. Germline CDR1 is PRHDT and CDR2 is FYEKMQ (reference sequence). CDR3 length: 13 amino acids. V was clipped by 5 bases and J by 6 bases; unmatched bases: 5. CDR3 amino acids: CASSRGGASEQYF. CDR3 DNA sequence: TGTGCCAGCAGCCGCGGGGGGGCCTCCGAGCAGTACTTC.

The V and J genes are TRBV5-1 and TRBJ2-5; D is undetermined. The V gene's germline CDR1 is SGHRS and CDR2 YFSETQ. The ends were cut back, 2 bases at V and 3 bases at J, with 8 bases in the middle. This CDR3 has 13 amino acids. CDR3 nucleotides: TGCGCCAGCAGCTTTTTGGATGAAGAGACCCAGTACTTC. Protein: CASSFLDEETQYF.

The chain joins TRBV10-3 to TRBJ2-3; maybe TRBD1 (6 bases). The germline V gene has CDR1 ENHRY and CDR2 SYGVKD. This CDR3 has 15 amino acids. With 6 bases removed from V and 0 bases from J, the gap between germline ends came to 13 bases. The CDR3 DNA follows: TGTGCCATCAGAGGACAGACAATTAGCACAGATACGCAGTATTTT. This gives the protein CAIRGQTISTDTQYF.

This clonotype was seen only a few times. This chain uses TRBV21-1 with TRBJ1-2. TRBV21-1 is shown as a pseudogene. The CDR3 runs to 14 residues. The CDR3 DNA is TGTGCCAGCAGCAAAGACGGCAGCGGCTATGGCTACACCTTC. It translates to CASSKDGSGYGYTF.

The chain recombines TRBV9 with TRBJ2-2; TRBD1 aligns across 8 bases. Trimming removed 4 bases from V and 6 bases from J; junction bases left unmatched: 11. The CDR3 covers 16 residues. Per germline, CDR1 SGDLS and CDR2 YYNGEE. The CDR3 region is CASSPSGQVRAGELFF. The CDR3 DNA reads TGTGCCAGCAGCCCCTCGGGACAGGTCAGGGCCGGGGAGCTGTTTTTT.

The genes are TRBV14 and TRBJ2-1; the match to TRBD1 covers 8 bases. This CDR3 has 15 amino acids. V dropped 0 bases and J dropped 5; count of bases not matched to a gene: 3. Per the germline V gene, CDR1 is SGHDN and CDR2 is FVKESK. CDR3 loop: CASSQELGQDNEQFF. CDR3 bases: TGTGCCAGCAGCCAAGAATTGGGACAGGACAATGAGCAGTTCTTC.